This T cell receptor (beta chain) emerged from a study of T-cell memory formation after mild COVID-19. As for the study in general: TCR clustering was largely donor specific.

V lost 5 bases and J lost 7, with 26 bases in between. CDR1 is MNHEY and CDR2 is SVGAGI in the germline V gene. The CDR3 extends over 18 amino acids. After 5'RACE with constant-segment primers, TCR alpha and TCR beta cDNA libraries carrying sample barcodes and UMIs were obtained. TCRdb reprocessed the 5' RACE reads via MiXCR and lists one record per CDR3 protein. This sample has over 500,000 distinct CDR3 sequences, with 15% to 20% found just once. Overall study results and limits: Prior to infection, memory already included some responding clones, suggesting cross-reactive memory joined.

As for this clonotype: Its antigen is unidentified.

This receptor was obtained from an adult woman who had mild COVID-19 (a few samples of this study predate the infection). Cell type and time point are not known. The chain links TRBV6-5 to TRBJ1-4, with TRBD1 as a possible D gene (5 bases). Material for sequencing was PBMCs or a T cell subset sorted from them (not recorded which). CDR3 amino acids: CASSAWGSRGVEGEKLFF. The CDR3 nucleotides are TGTGCCAGCAGTGCGTGGGGGAGTAGGGGAGTCGAGGGTGAAAAACTGTTTTTT.